This is a list of T cell receptor beta chains from one sample in a study of T cell responses to AZD1222 COVID-19 vaccine. The data were produced by immunoSEQ multiplex PCR, yet TCRdb's version contains in-frame clones alone and is incomplete. Of roughly 120,000 clones listed, roughly 89% are singletons. This material consisted of peripheral blood, taken 28 days after the second AZD1222 dose. The receptors here all came from an adult who received the AZD1222 COVID-19 vaccine. Both conserved end residues are trimmed from each CDR3. The order of the fields is J gene, V gene, CDR3 protein.

j_call: TRBJ1-1
v_call: TRBV11-3
cdr3_aa: ASSRGAEAF

j_call: TRBJ2-1
v_call: TRBV19
cdr3_aa: ASSIRSLAGGLEQF

j_call: TRBJ1-6
v_call: TRBV10-3
cdr3_aa: AISERQDNSPLH

j_call: TRBJ1-4
v_call: TRBV4-2
cdr3_aa: ASSRPSGATNEKLF

j_call: TRBJ2-2
v_call: TRBV4-1
cdr3_aa: ASSQATLPGELF

j_call: TRBJ2-3
v_call: TRBV9
cdr3_aa: ASSVRTSGTDTQY

j_call: TRBJ2-2
v_call: TRBV30
cdr3_aa: AWSILGADAGELF

j_call: TRBJ2-7
v_call: TRBV21-1
cdr3_aa: ASSKPSLGLAGGYEQY

j_call: TRBJ2-7
v_call: TRBV11-2
cdr3_aa: ASSLELAGGYEQY

j_call: TRBJ2-3
v_call: TRBV11-1
cdr3_aa: ASSSGGGWTDTQY

j_call: TRBJ1-4
v_call: TRBV7-3
cdr3_aa: ASSSGSNEKLF

j_call: TRBJ2-3
v_call: TRBV7-3
cdr3_aa: ASSFQGSIDTQY

j_call: TRBJ2-7
v_call: TRBV7-9
cdr3_aa: ASSLLSLGGEYEQY

j_call: TRBJ1-1
v_call: TRBV28
cdr3_aa: ASSLGHRTSEAF

j_call: TRBJ2-7
v_call: TRBV29-1
cdr3_aa: SVVAGDHEQY

j_call: TRBJ2-1
v_call: TRBV5-5
cdr3_aa: ASSGEGQLVTNEQF

j_call: TRBJ1-4
v_call: TRBV3-1/TRBV3-2
cdr3_aa: ASSPSHSPEKLF

j_call: TRBJ2-7
v_call: TRBV19
cdr3_aa: ASSIGRPQRGYEQY

j_call: TRBJ1-5
v_call: TRBV29-1
cdr3_aa: SVQTGTANNQPQH

j_call: TRBJ2-7
v_call: TRBV5-8
cdr3_aa: ASSSRGTARTYEQY

j_call: TRBJ2-7
v_call: TRBV11-3
cdr3_aa: ASSLGTETSYEQY

j_call: TRBJ2-3
v_call: TRBV7-3
cdr3_aa: ASSLNGILAGDLSTDTQY

j_call: TRBJ1-1
v_call: TRBV4-2
cdr3_aa: ASSQDTGLVNTEAF

j_call: TRBJ2-3
v_call: TRBV20-1
cdr3_aa: SAREVDTQY

j_call: TRBJ2-2
v_call: TRBV6-1
cdr3_aa: ASSELWTSGSFGELF

j_call: TRBJ2-7
v_call: TRBV7-9
cdr3_aa: ASARQNVYEQY

j_call: TRBJ2-5
v_call: TRBV6-2/TRBV6-3
cdr3_aa: ASSYYRVPTPGTQY

j_call: TRBJ2-5
v_call: TRBV2
cdr3_aa: ASSEALWGETQY

j_call: TRBJ1-5
v_call: TRBV5-3
cdr3_aa: ARSFLWGTGWDCQPQH

j_call: TRBJ2-3
v_call: TRBV30
cdr3_aa: AWSVRDTQY

j_call: TRBJ1-4
v_call: TRBV5-5
cdr3_aa: ASSFGEATNEKLF

j_call: TRBJ2-6
v_call: TRBV19
cdr3_aa: ASSIGRSSGANVLT

j_call: TRBJ2-1
v_call: TRBV5-3
cdr3_aa: ARSLGPWQF

j_call: TRBJ2-1
v_call: TRBV27
cdr3_aa: ASTPLGGRGDEQF

j_call: TRBJ2-3
v_call: TRBV7-3
cdr3_aa: ASSLAGTGGDTQY

j_call: TRBJ1-1
v_call: TRBV7-9
cdr3_aa: ASIAAQWSTEAF

j_call: TRBJ2-3
v_call: TRBV18
cdr3_aa: ASSPGQAERDTQY

j_call: TRBJ2-7
v_call: TRBV27
cdr3_aa: ASSFFRGQVYEQY

j_call: TRBJ2-3
v_call: TRBV30
cdr3_aa: ACKPGPRITDTQY

j_call: TRBJ2-4
v_call: TRBV5-4
cdr3_aa: ASSLEGGGSKNIQY

j_call: TRBJ1-1
v_call: TRBV27
cdr3_aa: ASSLSLVNTEAF

j_call: TRBJ2-7
v_call: TRBV19
cdr3_aa: ANPYEQY

j_call: TRBJ2-1
v_call: TRBV28
cdr3_aa: ASSAETGGSYNEQF

j_call: TRBJ2-7
v_call: TRBV9
cdr3_aa: ASSVVPGEQY

j_call: TRBJ1-1
v_call: TRBV5-1
cdr3_aa: ASIVTEAF

j_call: TRBJ2-5
v_call: TRBV6-5
cdr3_aa: ASSRTRQETQY

j_call: TRBJ1-5
v_call: TRBV24-1
cdr3_aa: ATSVYSYSNQPQH

j_call: TRBJ2-1
v_call: TRBV28
cdr3_aa: ASLVAWGEQF

j_call: TRBJ2-5
v_call: TRBV11-3
cdr3_aa: ASSTRNRPGQETQY

j_call: TRBJ2-1
v_call: TRBV5-1
cdr3_aa: ASSLVTSGYNEQF

j_call: TRBJ2-3
v_call: TRBV13
cdr3_aa: ASSLGTSTDTQY

j_call: TRBJ2-2
v_call: TRBV5-1
cdr3_aa: ASSSFGDPGGKDTGELF

j_call: TRBJ2-7
v_call: TRBV5-1
cdr3_aa: ASSSRGHSSYEQY

j_call: TRBJ2-3
v_call: TRBV19
cdr3_aa: ASSIVGGTTDTQY

j_call: TRBJ2-5
v_call: TRBV2
cdr3_aa: ASSEGWAGAPHVAQY

j_call: TRBJ2-7
v_call: TRBV7-9
cdr3_aa: ASSLASGLSYEQY

j_call: TRBJ1-6
v_call: TRBV5-6
cdr3_aa: ASSLSGEAVSPLH

j_call: TRBJ2-1
v_call: TRBV4-2
cdr3_aa: ASRLAGNEQF

j_call: TRBJ1-6
v_call: TRBV7-9
cdr3_aa: ASSPDGTPLH